This T cell receptor beta chain was profiled in a study of blood T cell repertoires in COVID-19. Study-level background: COVID-19 samples from acute and convalescent phases originated in the United States, Italy and Spain. Sample material is recorded as cDNA or gDNA derived from T cells, B-cell-depleted T cells, or PBMCs.

Per the original methods: From reference gene primer amplification, estimates of nucleated cell counts were derived. TCRdb keeps only in-frame clones here, not all; method: immunoSEQ multiplex PCR. The V and J calls and clone size come from that table; D and trimming were worked out from the DNA. The repertoire has about 72,000 clones, around 84% of them found once; the top ten carry roughly a tenth. This clone was detected only a few times. CDR1 and CDR2 (germline): SGHAT, FQDESV (reference sequence). The CDR3 is 15 amino acids. Trimming cost V 1 base and J 0 bases, with 9 bases left between them. The chain employs TRBV11-1 and TRBJ1-1; possible D gene TRBD1, 5 bases. Sequencing was done on a sample of peripheral blood. The sequence came from a man between 65 and 85 years old with active or convalescent COVID-19. The CDR3 spells CASSLEGGVNTEAFF. CDR3 coding DNA: TGTGCCAGCAGCTTAGAGGGAGGGGTGAACACTGAAGCTTTCTTT.